These 24 T cell receptor beta chains were all obtained from the same sample, sequenced in a study of T cell repertoires in Merkel cell carcinoma. Profiled with immunoSEQ multiplex PCR; TCRdb holds only in-frame clones, not every one. The repertoire holds 12,000 to 15,000 clones, with around four fifths as singletons. Material for sequencing was tumor tissue. These receptors originate from an adult with Merkel cell carcinoma.

This clone was counted between two and nine times. This chain joins TRBV7-9 and TRBJ2-7, with no clear D. The length of the CDR3 is 12 residues. Germline CDR1 is SEHNR and CDR2 is FQNEAQ (reference sequence). Trimming cost V 1 base and J 5 bases, with 6 bases left between them. The CDR3, as DNA: TGTGCCAGCAGCTTAGACGGCCACGAGCAGTACTTC. It is translated as CASSLDGHEQYF.

The rearrangement links TRBV15 to TRBJ2-3, with 12 nucleotides matching TRBD2. CDR1 and CDR2 from the germline V gene are LNHNV and YYDKDF (reference sequence). With 3 bases clipped from V and 1 base from J, the junction kept 5 bases outside the gene matches. This CDR3 has 17 amino acids. CDR3 DNA: TGTGCCACCAGCAGTCTGAGACTAGCGGGGGGCACAGATACGCAGTATTTT. Its translation: CATSSLRLAGGTDTQYF.

V and J are TRBV5-4 and TRBJ2-1, with 12 bases that match TRBD2. J gave up 5 bases and V 2 bases, and 14 bases lay outside the gene matches. The CDR3 is made up of 19 amino acids. Germline V gene lookup returns CDR1 SGHNT and CDR2 YYREEE (reference sequence). The CDR3 nucleotides are TGTGCCAGCAGCTTCGAAAGACTAGCGGGGGTCGGGGGGCACAATGAGCAGTTCTTC. It specifies CASSFERLAGVGGHNEQFF.

This chain uses TRBV24-1 with TRBJ1-5; 12 nucleotides align to TRBD1. Germline V gene lookup returns CDR1 KGHDR and CDR2 SFDVKD. This CDR3 has 17 amino acids. The ends lost 2 bases at V and 1 base at J; junction bases unmatched: 2. DNA for the CDR3: TGTGCCACCAGTGATTCGGGACAGGGGGCGAGCAATCAGCCCCAGCATTTT. Amino acids: CATSDSGQGASNQPQHF.

The chain carries TRBV18 and TRBJ1-1; D is perhaps TRBD1 (6 bases). The germline V and J ends were trimmed by 3 bases and 4 bases, with 12 bases remaining between them. Germline V gene sequence: CDR1 KGHSH, CDR2 LQKENI. This CDR3 spans 14 amino acids. The CDR3 DNA reads TGTGCCAGCTCACCTCCCCCAGGGGTCACTGAAGCTTTCTTT. Its protein product is CASSPPPGVTEAFF.

This clone has just one count. This chain connects TRBV27 to TRBJ2-1; tentatively, D is TRBD2 (6 bases). This CDR3 region has 18 residues. V was shortened by 1 base and J by 4 bases, with 20 bases between the two germline ends. CDR1 is MNHEY and CDR2 is SMNVEV in the germline V gene (reference sequence). Here the CDR3 reads CASSLLLSGLADYNEQFF. Written as DNA, the CDR3 is TGTGCCAGCAGTTTATTACTATCGGGGTTAGCGGATTACAATGAGCAGTTCTTC.

This clone has only one observation. J is TRBJ1-6 and V is TRBV2; tentatively, D is TRBD1 (5 bases). V was trimmed by 3 bases and J by 10 bases, leaving 10 bases between them. The CDR3 is 13 amino acids. CDR1 and CDR2 from the germline V gene are SNHLY and FYNNEI. CDR3 protein: CASSDRVGSPLHF. DNA of the CDR3: TGTGCCAGCAGTGACAGGGTTGGGTCACCCCTCCACTTT.

The chain is built from TRBV5-1 and TRBJ2-7; D might be TRBD2 (6 bases). The germline V gene encodes CDR1 SGHRS and CDR2 YFSETQ. The V and J ends lost 1 base and 5 bases respectively, with 19 bases between them. The CDR3 totals 16 residues. The CDR3 DNA is TGCGCCAGCAGCTTGCTCCGGGACTCACTATCCGACGAGCAGTACTTC. Its translation is CASSLLRDSLSDEQYF. Based on the CDR3 plus reference TRBV5-1 and TRBJ2-7, the full variable domain is KAGVTQTPRYLIKTRGQQVTLSCSPISGHRSVSWYQQTPGQGLQFLFEYFSETQRNKGNFPGRFSGRQFSNSRSEMNVSTLELGDSALYLCASSLLRDSLSDEQYFGPGTRLTVT.

The chain employs TRBV19 and TRBJ1-1, with 9 bases matching TRBD1. Germline V gene lookup returns CDR1 LNHDA and CDR2 SQIVND (reference sequence). After removal of 6 bases from V and 4 bases from J, the junction contained 9 bases not matched to a gene. The CDR3 loop spans 15 amino acids. As DNA, the CDR3 is TGTGCCAGTAGACCTAGGAGGGGACAGGGCACTGAAGCTTTCTTT. It is translated as CASRPRRGQGTEAFF.

This sequence joins TRBV18 and TRBJ1-2, with 7 bases that match TRBD1. Unmatched junction bases numbered 11, after V lost 5 bases and J lost 5 bases. In germline, CDR1 is KGHSH, CDR2 LQKENI. This CDR3 is 15 amino acids long. The CDR3 reads CASSSDLGTAYGYTF. The CDR3 DNA follows: TGTGCCAGCTCATCAGATCTCGGGACAGCTTATGGCTACACCTTC.

This clone was seen only a few times. The chain has TRBV9 and TRBJ2-1, with 9 positions matching TRBD2. V lost 0 bases and J lost 9; bases outside the gene matches: 16. Germline V gene sequence: CDR1 SGDLS, CDR2 YYNGEE. This CDR3 region has 18 residues. The CDR3 DNA follows: TGTGCCAGCAGCGTAGCCCTACTAGCGGGTGCCGGCCTGGGTGAGCAGTTCTTC. This sequence encodes CASSVALLAGAGLGEQFF.

The chain links TRBV6-2 or TRBV6-3 to TRBJ2-2; no definite D call. The V and J ends lost 3 bases and 3 bases respectively, with 2 bases between them. Germline V gene data show CDR1 as MNHEY and CDR2 as SVGEGT. The CDR3 covers 12 residues. Written as DNA, the CDR3 is TGTGCCAGCAGTTATTACACCGGGGAGCTGTTTTTT. Its protein product is CASSYYTGELFF.

A remark on this clone: Within the sample, other DNA sequences also encode this same CDR3. The CDR3 reads CASSPGRRTDTQYF. CDR3 DNA sequence: TGTGCCAGCAGCCCAGGGAGGCGCACAGATACGCAGTATTTT. The chain combines TRBV7-2 with TRBJ2-3; D perhaps matches TRBD2 (6 bases). Germline CDR1 and CDR2: SGHTA and FQGNSA. The V and J ends lost 5 bases and 1 base respectively, with 10 bases between them. This CDR3 spans 14 amino acids.

The gene calls are TRBV28 and TRBJ1-5; D remains ambiguous. Germline CDR1 is MDHEN and CDR2 is SYDVKM. Trimming stripped 3 bases from V and 6 bases from J, with 6 bases between. The CDR3 sequence is 12 residues long. The CDR3 here is CASSFSAQPQHF. The DNA for the CDR3 is TGTGCCAGCAGTTTTTCCGCTCAGCCCCAGCATTTT.

The V and J genes are TRBV28 and TRBJ1-1, with TRBD1 matching over 7 bases. The CDR3 length is 17 residues. CDR1 MDHEN and CDR2 SYDVKM come from the germline V gene. The V gene end was trimmed by 4 bases and the J gene end by 6 bases; junction bases not matched to a gene: 17. The CDR3 sequence: CASSSTARTGLGAEAFF. The CDR3 region has the DNA TGTGCCAGCAGTTCGACCGCTCGGACAGGATTAGGCGCTGAAGCTTTCTTT.

J is TRBJ2-1 and V is TRBV7-2; D gene ambiguous. Germline V lookup: CDR1 SGHTA, CDR2 FQGNSA. This CDR3 is built from 12 residues. V was trimmed by 3 bases and J by 4 bases, leaving 4 bases between them. CDR3 sequence reads: CASSLRYNEQFF. The DNA of the CDR3 is TGTGCCAGCAGCTTGAGGTACAATGAGCAGTTCTTC. Based on the CDR3 plus reference TRBV7-2 and TRBJ2-1, the full variable domain is GAGVSQSPSNKVTEKGKDVELRCDPISGHTALYWYRQSLGQGLEFLIYFQGNSAPDKSGLPSDRFSAERTGGSVSTLTIQRTQQEDSAVYLCASSLRYNEQFFGPGTRLTVL.

The rearrangement uses TRBV9 and TRBJ2-6; D gene unclear. The CDR3 extends over 14 amino acids. Trimming stripped 4 bases from V and 2 bases from J, with 7 bases between. Germline V gives CDR1 SGDLS, CDR2 YYNGEE. In DNA, the CDR3 is TGTGCCAGCAGCCCACCAGCTGGGGCCAACGTCCTGACTTTC. Translated, it gives CASSPPAGANVLTF. The whole variable domain, filled in from reference TRBV9 and TRBJ2-6, reads DSGVTQTPKHLITATGQRVTLRCSPRSGDLSVYWYQQSLDQGLQFLIQYYNGEERAKGNILERFSAQQFPDLHSELNLSSLELGDSALYFCASSPPAGANVLTFGAGSRLTVL.

This clone was recorded once. The rearrangement uses TRBV4-2 and TRBJ2-7; 10 nucleotides align to TRBD1. V was clipped by 1 base and J by 2 bases; unmatched bases: 5. CDR3 size: 16 residues. CDR1 is LGHNA, CDR2 YNFKEQ, per germline. The CDR3 reads CASSQVGQGGTYEQYF. CDR3 nucleotides: TGTGCCAGCAGCCAAGTCGGACAGGGGGGGACCTACGAGCAGTACTTC.

The chain employs TRBV28 and TRBJ2-7; 7 bases line up with TRBD2. Per the germline V gene, CDR1 is MDHEN and CDR2 is SYDVKM. This CDR3 has 14 amino acids. V was clipped by 5 bases and J by 6 bases; unmatched bases: 10. The CDR3 DNA reads as TGTGCCAGCAGTCCCGGACTAGTCGTACGCGAGCAGTACTTC. Translation: CASSPGLVVREQYF.

The rearrangement uses TRBV7-2 and TRBJ2-7; D unclear. The CDR3 contains 13 residues. V dropped 3 bases and J dropped 1 base, with 7 bases sitting between them. Looked up from germline, CDR1 is SGHTA and CDR2 is FQGNSA. The CDR3 is CASSFSQSYEQYF. In DNA, the CDR3 is TGTGCCAGCAGCTTCTCTCAGTCCTACGAGCAGTACTTC.

The V and J genes are TRBV5-1 and TRBJ1-1, with 8 bases aligning to TRBD1. This CDR3 is 14 amino acids long. V shed 4 bases and J 3 bases; nucleotides not matched to a gene: 5. CDR1 is SGHRS and CDR2 is YFSETQ in the germline V gene. In DNA form, the CDR3 reads TGCGCCAGCAGCACACAGGGGGTATACACTGAAGCTTTCTTT. It encodes CASSTQGVYTEAFF.

V gene TRBV10-3 combines with J gene TRBJ2-2; 10 nucleotides match TRBD1. Germline V gene sequence: CDR1 ENHRY, CDR2 SYGVKD. This CDR3 comprises 15 residues. V trimming: 6 bases; J trimming: 6 bases; junction bases outside the gene matches: 7. CDR3 bases: TGTGCCATCAGCTTGGGGACAGGGGAGGCCGGGGAGCTGTTTTTT. Translating gives CAISLGTGEAGELFF.

The chain combines TRBV7-9 with TRBJ2-3, with TRBD2 matching over 8 bases. This CDR3 contains 16 residues. Germline CDR1 reads SEHNR; CDR2 reads FQNEAQ (reference sequence). J lost 5 bases, V lost 4 bases, and 11 bases had no gene match. The CDR3 reads CASSSGAGVLRDTQYF. CDR3 DNA sequence: TGTGCCAGCAGCTCGGGAGCGGGAGTGCTGAGAGATACGCAGTATTTT.

This sequence joins TRBV11-3 and TRBJ2-7, with 9 nucleotides matching TRBD2. The V gene's germline CDR1 is SGHNT and CDR2 YENEEA. The CDR3 is made up of 16 amino acids. The trim removed 7 bases at V and 6 bases at J, leaving 16 bases unmatched. The CDR3 sequence: CASTRAGGSIRGEQYF. Here the CDR3 DNA reads TGTGCCAGCACCCGGGCGGGGGGGAGTATACGAGGCGAGCAGTACTTC.